This TCR beta chain emerged from a study of shared clonotypes between healthy human individuals. Overall study context: Researchers assigned three CD4 naive, three CD4 memory, two CD8 naive and one CD8 memory plate to each donor.

The naive CD8 fraction comprised CD45RO-negative cells positively selected for CCR7 and excluded terminally differentiated effector memory CD45RA+ cells. In the original workflow: Filtering differed since immunoSEQ provided only junctions, with no quality scores. TCRdb's copy holds only in-frame clones and misses some; the assay was immunoSEQ multiplex PCR. That table gives V, J and clone size, and the DNA gave D and trimming. This sample has about 2.2 million clones, with 93% found just once. The CDR3 has 14 residues. The ends were cut back, 3 bases at V and 7 bases at J, with 16 bases in the middle. Germline CDR1 MNHEY, CDR2 SMNVEV (reference sequence).

The material sequenced was naive CD8+ T cells from PBMCs. The receptor was derived from a man aged 18 to 29 in good health. Some clones in this sample may be carry-over from other donors' samples. The chain carries TRBV27 and TRBJ2-7; D is possibly TRBD1 or TRBD2 (5 bases each). CDR3 nucleotide sequence: TGTGCCAGCAGTTTCCCCGGGGCCACTCGAGAGCAGTACTTC. Protein sequence: CASSFPGATREQYF.